This T cell receptor beta chain is drawn from a study of T cell responses to AZD1222 COVID-19 vaccine (dated by TCRdb to the early 2020s). About the full investigation: TCR sequencing was performed for roughly 250 trial participants, of whom around 200 were given two doses of AZD1222 and 26 were given two doses of MenACWY control vaccine. Trial participants were enrolled by age into subgroups of 18-55, 56-69 and 70-plus years, and around 150, 29 and 61 TCR-sequenced participants, respectively, were included in these subgroups.

The sample's time point, from its label and the paper: baseline before first vaccination. According to the study, the label for this sample's treatment or condition signals: meningococcal conjugate vaccine given as trial control. Samples from vaccinated people were obtained from the UK trials COV001 and COV002, which included a single-blind randomized controlled phase 2/3 trial of AZD1222 (ChAdOx1 nCoV-19) in healthy adults. Trial participant PBMC samples were collected at day 0 and day 28 after the second dose for TCRbeta chain sequencing. V was cut back by 4 bases and J by 8 bases, leaving a gap of 3 bases between them. The CDR3 starts with the cysteine, ends with the phenylalanine, and has 10 residues. Just the 30-base CDR3 DNA is kept, in frame starting at base 1. The CDR3 regions of human TCRbeta chains were analyzed by immunosequencing. Per the source publication's procedure: TCRs in the repertoires were compared against a reference library of SARS-CoV-2-specific TCRs that had been generated with the MIRA antigen-specificity platform. Breadth was defined as the fraction of unique TCRs that were SARS-CoV-2-associated. Depth was defined as the fraction of total T cells that were SARS-CoV-2-associated. Using the MIRA data, each spike-specific TCR was assigned both to the spike region to which the TCR was reactive and to a CD4 or CD8 class. Log10-transformed breadth and depth values were compared by one-way ANOVA with Sidak's multiple comparisons tests. TCRdb limited this immuneACCESS table to in-frame rearrangements with V and J called. A share of clones is missing; checked studies link under half to unresolved V genes, and the rest is unexplained. The DNA gave D and trimming, while V, J and clone size come from that table. The sample has about 130,000 clones on record, roughly 88% of them singletons. Around 4.5% of the sample is in the top ten clones.

Overall study results and their limits: Epitopes outside the regions mutated in the B.1.351 and B.1.1.7 variants were reportedly recognized by nearly half of the unique spike-specific TCRs. In the small 56-69-year group, the increase in depth fell short of significance, most likely because of low power. Participants were mostly white British and included more females than males, and it was suggested by the authors that clonal diversity may have been underestimated. Because no day 14 peak-response samples were available, the repertoires could be characterized only after the peak T cell response. Vaccine-associated CD4 TCRs spanned the whole spike protein, with dominant responses in regions 160-218 and 743-854. A significant rise in spike-specific TCR breadth and depth was observed after two AZD1222 doses relative to day 0 and relative to MenACWY recipients. Conclusions about previously exposed vaccinees are limited, since just a handful of AZD1222 recipients were seropositive for SARS-CoV-2 at baseline.

Notes on this clone: Its cognate antigen has yet to be identified. Base-call qualities are not available, and no considerably larger clone is one nucleotide away.

Here the chain combines TRBV12-3 or TRBV12-4 and TRBJ2-1, with the D gene uncertain. This sequence originates from an adult in good health. The sample here was peripheral blood, taken on day 0 of MenACWY control vaccination. The bases read TGTGCCAGCAGTTCCCATGAGCAGTTCTTC. Its amino acids are CASSSHEQFF.